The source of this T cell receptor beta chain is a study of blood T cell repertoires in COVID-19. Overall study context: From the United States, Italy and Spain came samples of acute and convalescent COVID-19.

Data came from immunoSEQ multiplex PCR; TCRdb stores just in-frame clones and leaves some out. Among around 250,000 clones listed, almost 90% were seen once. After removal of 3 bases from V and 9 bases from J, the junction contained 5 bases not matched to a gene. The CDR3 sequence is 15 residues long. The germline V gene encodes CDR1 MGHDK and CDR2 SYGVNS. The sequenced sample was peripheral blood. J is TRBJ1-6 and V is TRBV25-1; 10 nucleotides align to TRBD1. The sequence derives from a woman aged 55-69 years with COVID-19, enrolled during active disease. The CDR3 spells CASSDHDRGRSPLHF. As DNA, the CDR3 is TGTGCCAGCAGTGACCACGACAGGGGGCGTTCACCCCTCCACTTT. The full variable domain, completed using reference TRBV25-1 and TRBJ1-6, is EADIYQTPRYLVIGTGKKITLECSQTMGHDKMYWYQQDPGMELHLIHYSYGVNSTEKGDLSSESTVSRIRTEHFPLTLESARPSHTSQYLCASSDHDRGRSPLHFGNGTRLTVT.